This T cell receptor (beta chain) is from a study of blood T cells in healthy people across ages. The CDR3 runs 13 residues. V was clipped by 5 bases and J by 5 bases; unmatched bases: 7. From germline, CDR1 is SQVTM and CDR2 ANQGSEA. General study points: Investigators viewed diversity estimates from one million T cells as underestimates, the study reported. Both naive CD4+ cell counts and diversity were greater in long-lived donors than in aged donors.

The use of a sample-barcoded 5' primer and a J-beta primer mix characterized a second PCR of about 6 to 11 cycles. TCRdb reprocessed the 5' RACE reads with MiXCR, giving one entry per CDR3 protein. This table holds around 790,000 distinct CDR3 sequences, around 43% found once. This clonotype was seen ten or more times. Its antigen is unidentified. The sequence was collected from a man aged 60 to 69 in good health. The chain employs TRBV29-1 and TRBJ2-7; the match to TRBD1 covers 9 bases. The sequencing sample was made of blood. CDR3 loop: CSVSGTGNNEQYF. The CDR3 coding sequence is TGCAGCGTTTCCGGGACAGGGAACAACGAGCAGTACTTC.